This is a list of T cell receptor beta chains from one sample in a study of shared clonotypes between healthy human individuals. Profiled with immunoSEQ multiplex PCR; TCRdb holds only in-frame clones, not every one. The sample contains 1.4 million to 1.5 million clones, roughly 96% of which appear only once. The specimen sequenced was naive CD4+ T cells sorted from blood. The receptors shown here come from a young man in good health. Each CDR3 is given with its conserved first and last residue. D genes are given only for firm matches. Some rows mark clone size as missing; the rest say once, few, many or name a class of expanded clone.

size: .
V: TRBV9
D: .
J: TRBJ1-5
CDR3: CASSVEGSGQPQHF
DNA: TGTGCCAGCAGCGTTGAAGGCTCCGGTCAGCCCCAGCATTTT

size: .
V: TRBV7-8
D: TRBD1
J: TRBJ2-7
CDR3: CASSADLGTGRSYEQYF
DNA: TGTGCCAGCAGCGCCGACCTCGGGACAGGGAGGTCCTACGAGCAGTACTTC

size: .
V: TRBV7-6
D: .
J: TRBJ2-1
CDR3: CASRRISYNEQFF
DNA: TGTGCCAGCAGAAGAATTTCCTACAATGAGCAGTTCTTC

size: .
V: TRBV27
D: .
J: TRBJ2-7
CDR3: CASSTARPGYGQYF
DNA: TGTGCCAGCAGCACCGCCCGGCCGGGGTACGGGCAGTACTTC

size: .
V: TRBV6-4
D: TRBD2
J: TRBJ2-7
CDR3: CASSDFSSGSSYEQYF
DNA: TGTGCCAGCAGTGACTTTTCTAGCGGTAGCTCCTACGAGCAGTACTTC

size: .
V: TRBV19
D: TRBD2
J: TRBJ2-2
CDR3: CASSILGRAGGELFF
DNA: TGTGCCAGTAGTATCCTCGGGAGGGCCGGCGGGGAGCTGTTTTTT

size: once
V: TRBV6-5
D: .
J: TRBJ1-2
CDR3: CASAPYGTEGYDTF
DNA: TGTGCCAGCGCACCATACGGGACGGAGGGGTACGACACCTTC

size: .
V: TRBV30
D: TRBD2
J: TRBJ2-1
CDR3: CAWSALAGDYNEQFF
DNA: TGTGCCTGGAGCGCCCTCGCGGGAGACTACAATGAGCAGTTCTTC

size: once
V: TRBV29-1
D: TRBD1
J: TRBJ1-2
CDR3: CSVPQGDGYTF
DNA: TGCAGCGTTCCTCAGGGGGATGGCTACACCTTC

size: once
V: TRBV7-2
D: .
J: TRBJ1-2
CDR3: CASSPLPPYGYTF
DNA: TGTGCCAGCAGCCCGCTCCCACCCTATGGCTACACCTTC

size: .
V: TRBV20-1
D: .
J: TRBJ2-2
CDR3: CSASATGELFF
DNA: TGCAGTGCTAGCGCCACCGGGGAGCTGTTTTTT

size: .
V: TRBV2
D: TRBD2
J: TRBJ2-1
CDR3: CASSEASGRASEGEQFF
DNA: TGTGCCAGCAGTGAGGCTAGCGGGAGGGCCTCGGAGGGTGAGCAGTTCTTC

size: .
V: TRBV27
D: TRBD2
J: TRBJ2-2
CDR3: CASSPWTSASNTGELFF
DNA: TGTGCCAGCAGTCCGTGGACTAGCGCTTCGAACACCGGGGAGCTGTTTTTT

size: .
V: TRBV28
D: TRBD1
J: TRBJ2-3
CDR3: CASTSGQGGTQYF
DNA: TGTGCCAGCACCTCAGGACAGGGTGGTACGCAGTATTTT

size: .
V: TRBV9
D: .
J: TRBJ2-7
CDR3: CASSVTVGGQYEQYF
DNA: TGTGCCAGCAGCGTCACAGTCGGGGGACAGTACGAGCAGTACTTC

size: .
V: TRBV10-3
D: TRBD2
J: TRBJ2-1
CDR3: CAITDRRSGRASSYNEQFF
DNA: TGTGCCATCACCGACCGTCGAAGCGGGAGGGCATCCTCCTACAATGAGCAGTTCTTC

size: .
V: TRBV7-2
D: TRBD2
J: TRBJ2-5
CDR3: CASSLGLLAGGAETQYF
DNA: TGTGCCAGCAGCTTAGGGCTACTAGCGGGAGGTGCTGAGACCCAGTACTTC

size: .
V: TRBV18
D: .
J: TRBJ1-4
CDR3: CASSPRKLEEKLFF
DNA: TGTGCCAGCTCACCCCGAAAATTAGAGGAAAAACTGTTTTTT

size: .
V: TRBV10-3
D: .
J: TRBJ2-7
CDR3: CAISGTLPYEQYF
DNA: TGTGCCATCAGTGGGACACTTCCGTACGAGCAGTACTTC

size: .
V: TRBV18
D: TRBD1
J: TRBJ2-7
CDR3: CASSPRQGEGEQYF
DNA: TGTGCCAGCTCACCTCGACAGGGGGAGGGCGAGCAGTACTTC

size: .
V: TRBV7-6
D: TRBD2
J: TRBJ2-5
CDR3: CASSLGLAGGPGETQYF
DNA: TGTGCCAGCAGCCTCGGACTAGCGGGAGGGCCCGGGGAGACCCAGTACTTC

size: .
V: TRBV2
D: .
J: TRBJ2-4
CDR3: CASTPVEGDIQYF
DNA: TGTGCCAGCACCCCGGTCGAGGGGGACATTCAGTACTTC

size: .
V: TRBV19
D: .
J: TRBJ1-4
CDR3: CASSTTGTPNEKLFF
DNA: TGTGCCAGTAGTACAACCGGGACCCCGAATGAAAAACTGTTTTTT

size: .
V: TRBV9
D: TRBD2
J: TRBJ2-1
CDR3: CASSVLAGNYNEQFF
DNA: TGTGCCAGCAGCGTACTAGCGGGAAACTACAATGAGCAGTTCTTC

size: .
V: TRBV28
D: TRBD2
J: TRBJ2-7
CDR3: CASSLPSGRRDEQYF
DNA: TGTGCCAGCAGTTTACCTAGCGGGAGGCGCGACGAGCAGTACTTC

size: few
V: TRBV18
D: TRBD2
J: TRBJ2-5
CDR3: CASSRTSGQETQYF
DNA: TGTGCCAGCTCTCGCACTAGCGGACAAGAGACCCAGTACTTC

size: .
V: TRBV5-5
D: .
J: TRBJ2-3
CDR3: CASSLEGGLDTQYF
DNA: TGTGCCAGCAGCTTGGAGGGGGGTTTAGATACGCAGTATTTT

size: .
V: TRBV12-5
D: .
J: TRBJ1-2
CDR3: CASGLASRWTMGYTF
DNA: TGTGCTAGTGGTTTGGCATCTAGATGGACTATGGGCTACACCTTC

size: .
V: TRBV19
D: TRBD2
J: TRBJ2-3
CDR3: CASTKLAGEGDTQYF
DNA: TGTGCCAGTACCAAACTAGCGGGAGAAGGGGATACGCAGTATTTT

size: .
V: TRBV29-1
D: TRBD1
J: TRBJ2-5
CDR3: CSVAGTAQETQYF
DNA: TGCAGCGTTGCCGGGACAGCTCAAGAGACCCAGTACTTC

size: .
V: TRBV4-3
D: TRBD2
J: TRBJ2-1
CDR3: CASSQGSPGLAGGGSYNEQFF
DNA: TGCGCCAGCAGCCAAGGGTCCCCGGGACTAGCGGGAGGTGGGTCCTACAATGAGCAGTTCTTC

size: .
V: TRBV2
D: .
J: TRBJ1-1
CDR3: CASSEDGDPLGLNTEAFF
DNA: TGTGCCAGCAGTGAAGACGGGGACCCGCTGGGATTGAACACTGAAGCTTTCTTT

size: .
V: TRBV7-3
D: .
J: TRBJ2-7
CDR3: CASSSKGGTNEQYF
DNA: TGTGCCAGCAGCTCCAAAGGAGGGACGAACGAGCAGTACTTC

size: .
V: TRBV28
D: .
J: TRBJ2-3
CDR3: CASREAGQVRGDTQYF
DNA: TGTGCCAGCAGGGAAGCGGGACAAGTCCGCGGGGATACGCAGTATTTT

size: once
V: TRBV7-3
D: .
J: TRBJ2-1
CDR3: CASSPRGVPNEQFF
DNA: TGTGCCAGCAGCCCCCGCGGGGTTCCAAATGAGCAGTTCTTC

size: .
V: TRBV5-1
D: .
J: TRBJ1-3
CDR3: CASSSTGNGNTIYF
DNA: TGCGCCAGCAGCTCGACAGGTAACGGAAACACCATATATTTT

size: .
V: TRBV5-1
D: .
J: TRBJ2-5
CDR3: CASSLTGAPETQYF
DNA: TGCGCCAGCAGCTTGACTGGGGCCCCAGAGACCCAGTACTTC

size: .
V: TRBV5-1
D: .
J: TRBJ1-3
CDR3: CASSFWGRGGNTIYF
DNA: TGCGCCAGCAGCTTCTGGGGTCGTGGGGGAAACACCATATATTTT

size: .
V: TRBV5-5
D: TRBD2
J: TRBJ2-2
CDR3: CASSPLGTTSRGELFF
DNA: TGTGCCAGCAGCCCCTTGGGGACTACCTCCCGCGGGGAGCTGTTTTTT

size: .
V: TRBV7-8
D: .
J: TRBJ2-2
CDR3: CASSLDATGELFF
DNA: TGTGCCAGCAGCTTAGACGCGACCGGGGAGCTGTTTTTT